A selection of T cell receptor beta chains follows, all from one sample in a study of blood T cell repertoires in COVID-19. Sequenced by immunoSEQ multiplex PCR; TCRdb stores in-frame clones only, minus some. The table shows over 400,000 clones, with 80% to 90% occurring only once. The sequencing input was peripheral blood. These receptors were collected from a human donor in a cohort sampled during active COVID-19. CDR3s include the opening cysteine and the closing phenylalanine or tryptophan. D genes are given only for firm matches. Clone sizes are given selectively: once, few, many, or a class where the clone is expanded.

clone_size d_call j_call v_call cdr3_aa cdr3_nt
- TRBD1 TRBJ1-2 TRBV5-4 CASSLERTGREGYTF TGTGCCAGCAGTTTGGAAAGGACAGGGAGGGAGGGCTACACCTTC
- TRBD1 TRBJ1-3 TRBV28 CASSPPPGGRSGNTIYF TGTGCCAGCAGTCCGCCCCCAGGGGGCCGCTCTGGAAACACCATATATTTT
- - TRBJ1-5 TRBV4-2 CASSPSGRGENQPQHF TGTGCCAGCAGCCCAAGTGGGAGGGGGGAAAATCAGCCCCAGCATTTT
- - TRBJ1-1 TRBV6-5 CASSSPDIANTEAFF TGTGCCAGCAGTTCCCCGGACATCGCTAACACTGAAGCTTTCTTT
- TRBD2 TRBJ2-1 TRBV2 CASSEASGRGGEQFF TGTGCCAGCAGTGAAGCTAGCGGGAGAGGCGGTGAGCAGTTCTTC
- TRBD2 TRBJ2-7 TRBV28 CASSTRLAGVYEQYF TGTGCCAGCAGTACGCGACTAGCGGGGGTCTACGAGCAGTACTTC
- TRBD1 TRBJ1-1 TRBV27 CASRRGQIMNTEAFF TGTGCCAGCAGGAGGGGACAGATCATGAACACTGAAGCTTTCTTT
- TRBD1 TRBJ1-1 TRBV6-5 CASSVPGGNTEAFF TGTGCCAGCAGCGTTCCAGGGGGGAACACTGAAGCTTTCTTT
- - TRBJ2-7 TRBV6-2/TRBV6-3 CASSNPQETTEQYF TGTGCCAGCAGTAACCCCCAGGAAACAACGGAGCAGTACTTC
- TRBD2 TRBJ2-1 TRBV20-1 CSARGDEQFF TGCAGTGCGCGGGGGGATGAGCAGTTCTTC
once - TRBJ1-1 TRBV3-1/TRBV3-2 CASSQDKVTVSAEAFF TGTGCCAGCAGCCAAGATAAAGTTACAGTATCGGCTGAAGCTTTCTTT